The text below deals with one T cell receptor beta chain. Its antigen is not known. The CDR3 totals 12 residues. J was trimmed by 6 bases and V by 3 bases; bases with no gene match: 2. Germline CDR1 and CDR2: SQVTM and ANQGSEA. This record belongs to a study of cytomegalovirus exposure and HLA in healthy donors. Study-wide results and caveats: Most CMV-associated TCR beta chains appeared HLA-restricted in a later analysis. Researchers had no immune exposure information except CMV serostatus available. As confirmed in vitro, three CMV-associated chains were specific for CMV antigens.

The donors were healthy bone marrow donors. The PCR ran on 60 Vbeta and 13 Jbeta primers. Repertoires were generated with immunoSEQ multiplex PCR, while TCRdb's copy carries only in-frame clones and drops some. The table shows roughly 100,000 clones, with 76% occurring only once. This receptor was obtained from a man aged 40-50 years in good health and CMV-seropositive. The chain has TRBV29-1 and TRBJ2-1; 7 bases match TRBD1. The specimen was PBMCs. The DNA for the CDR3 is TGCAGCGTTGACCCAGGGGGCAATGAGCAGTTCTTC. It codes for CSVDPGGNEQFF.